One sample yielded the 27 T cell receptor beta chains listed below, sequenced in a study of OX40 agonist ivuxolimab in advanced cancers. Clones were read by immunoSEQ multiplex PCR, and TCRdb kept only the in-frame ones, dropping some. The data hold around 67,000 clones, with 75% to 85% observed a single time. Source: CD4+ or CD8+ T cells sorted from blood, taken in a trial of the OX40 agonist ivuxolimab. All receptors derive from an adult with an advanced solid tumor such as melanoma, head and neck, liver or kidney cancer.

This clone appeared once. CDR3: CASSNRHTGYTF. In nucleotides, the CDR3 is TGTGCCAGCAGTAATAGACATACTGGCTACACCTTC. The chain has TRBV6-5 and TRBJ1-2; D is unresolved. CDR3 length equals 12 residues. Deletions cut 5 bases from V and 7 bases from J, with 11 bases between. CDR1 is MNHEY and CDR2 is SVGAGI in the germline V gene.

V gene TRBV19 combines with J gene TRBJ1-2, with 10 bases matching TRBD1. This CDR3 is built from 16 residues. Germline assignment: CDR1 LNHDA and CDR2 SQIVND (reference sequence). After removal of 5 bases from V and 3 bases from J, the junction contained 9 bases not matched to a gene. CDR3 protein: CASSGPAGTGDYGYTF. CDR3 in DNA: TGTGCCAGTAGTGGACCGGCGGGGACAGGGGACTATGGCTACACCTTC.

The chain recombines TRBV6-1 with TRBJ1-6; possibly TRBD1 for D (5 bases). V lost 5 bases and J lost 9, with 8 bases in between. The CDR3 is made up of 12 amino acids. CDR1 and CDR2 from the germline V gene are MNHNS and SASEGT. The DNA for the CDR3 is TGTGCCAGCAGTTCAAGGGGTTCACCCCTCCACTTT. Its protein is CASSSRGSPLHF.

This chain links TRBV5-4 with TRBJ2-1; D remains ambiguous. The CDR3 consists of 12 residues. Germline V gene lookup returns CDR1 SGHNT and CDR2 YYREEE (reference sequence). Trimming took off 6 bases at V and 4 bases at J, with 8 bases between the two ends. CDR3 amino acids: CASISKYNEQFF. DNA for the CDR3: TGTGCCAGCATAAGCAAATACAATGAGCAGTTCTTC.

The chain uses TRBV6-4 and TRBJ1-1; the D gene is possibly TRBD1 (6 bases). The V and J ends lost 3 bases and 1 base respectively, with 15 bases between them. CDR1 is MRHNA, CDR2 SNTAGT, per germline. The length of the CDR3 is 16 residues. CDR3 in amino acids: CASSEDRRGTNTEAFF. In DNA form, the CDR3 reads TGTGCCAGCAGTGAAGACCGAAGGGGGACGAACACTGAAGCTTTCTTT.

In the case of this clone: At one end the junction does not follow the germline gene, possibly because of a read error. The CDR3, as DNA: TGTGCTAGCAGCCCACGACGAGGTGCGAATCAGCCCCAGCATTTT. Translated: CASSPRRGANQPQHF. The chain combines TRBV7-7 with TRBJ1-5; D ambiguous. This CDR3 spans 15 amino acids. Germline V CDR1 and CDR2: SSHAT, FNYEAQ (reference sequence). The variable domain in full, completed from reference TRBV7-7 and TRBJ1-5, reads GAGVSQSPRYKVTKRGQDVTLRCDPISSHATLYWYQQALGQGPEFLTYFNYEAQPDKSGLPSDRFSAERPEGSISTLTIQRTEQRDSAMYRCASSPRRGANQPQHFGDGTRLSIL.

The chain links TRBV19 to TRBJ1-1; D possibly corresponds to TRBD1 (6 bases). Germline V gene sequence: CDR1 LNHDA, CDR2 SQIVND (reference sequence). The ends were cut back, 8 bases at V and 2 bases at J, with 12 bases in the middle. The CDR3 extends over 13 amino acids. The CDR3 DNA reads TGTGCCAGTCGGGACACTTCTAACACTGAAGCTTTCTTT. It codes for CASRDTSNTEAFF.

The V call is TRBV5-4, the J call TRBJ2-1, with D hard to call. Trimming removed 3 bases at V and 2 bases at J, with 9 bases between. The germline gives CDR1 SGHNT, CDR2 YYREEE (reference sequence). CDR3 length: 14 residues. The CDR3 DNA reads as TGTGCCAGCAGCTCCAGGAGCACCTACAATGAGCAGTTCTTC. Translated: CASSSRSTYNEQFF.

The V call is TRBV5-4, the J call TRBJ2-3; 7 bases fit TRBD2. The CDR3 extends over 15 amino acids. Looked up from germline, CDR1 is SGHNT and CDR2 is YYREEE (reference sequence). V lost 0 bases to trimming and J lost 2 bases; unmatched junction nucleotides: 3. The CDR3 sequence: CASSLGSGNTDTQYF. The DNA of the CDR3 is TGTGCCAGCAGCTTGGGAAGCGGGAACACAGATACGCAGTATTTT.

The V and J genes are TRBV11-2 and TRBJ1-1, with D unclear. There are 14 residues in the CDR3. V was cut by 3 bases and J by 0 bases, with 8 bases left in between. Germline V CDR1 and CDR2: SGHAT, FQNNGV. CDR3 nucleotides: TGTGCCAGCAGCTTTATGCCCATGAACACTGAAGCTTTCTTT. Protein sequence: CASSFMPMNTEAFF.

The table lists this clone with a count of one. The rearrangement joins TRBV19 to TRBJ1-3; tentatively, D is TRBD1 (5 bases). Germline V gene sequence: CDR1 LNHDA, CDR2 SQIVND (reference sequence). CDR3 size: 14 residues. Trimming took off 1 base at V and 2 bases at J, with 6 bases between the two ends. Here the CDR3 reads CASSIGGAGNTIYF. DNA of the CDR3: TGTGCCAGTAGTATAGGAGGGGCTGGAAACACCATATATTTT. Complete variable domain (other parts from reference TRBV19 and TRBJ1-3): DGGITQSPKYLFRKEGQNVTLSCEQNLNHDAMYWYRQDPGQGLRLIYYSQIVNDFQKGDIAEGYSVSREKKESFPLTVTSAQKNPTAFYLCASSIGGAGNTIYFGEGSWLTVV.

As DNA, the CDR3 is TGTGCCAGCAGCTCCCCGACAGGATCTGGAAACACCATATATTTT. Translating it yields CASSSPTGSGNTIYF. J is TRBJ1-3 and V is TRBV7-2, with D tentatively TRBD1 (6 bases). Trimming took 4 bases from V and 1 from J, leaving 11 bases between them. CDR1 and CDR2 (germline): SGHTA, FQGNSA. This CDR3 region has 15 residues.

This chain uses TRBV2 with TRBJ2-2; D not resolved. Trimming removed 3 bases at V and 0 bases at J, with 8 bases between. This CDR3 region has 15 residues. Germline V CDR1 and CDR2: SNHLY, FYNNEI. The CDR3 nucleotides read TGTGCCAGCAGTGAGCGGCAGTCGAACACCGGGGAGCTGTTTTTT. Translating it yields CASSERQSNTGELFF.

This chain connects TRBV28 to TRBJ2-7, with D hard to call. Germline V gives CDR1 MDHEN, CDR2 SYDVKM. CDR3 length: 11 residues. V was cut by 3 bases and J by 5 bases, with 5 bases left in between. The CDR3 sequence: CASSLGHEQYF. For the CDR3, the DNA is TGTGCCAGCAGTTTGGGCCACGAGCAGTACTTC.

The V gene is TRBV4-3, the J gene TRBJ1-1; weak D call: TRBD1 (6 bases). CDR1 is LGHNA, CDR2 YSLEER, per germline. V was clipped by 0 bases and J by 4 bases, with 9 bases between them. This CDR3 has 14 amino acids. The CDR3 protein is CASSQEKQGTEAFF. For the CDR3, the DNA is TGCGCCAGCAGCCAAGAGAAACAGGGCACTGAAGCTTTCTTT.

This clone was observed once. This chain uses TRBV7-2 with TRBJ1-2, with a possible D match to TRBD1 (5 bases). V was clipped by 5 bases and J by 2 bases, with 6 bases between them. The CDR3 length is 12 residues. CDR1 is SGHTA and CDR2 is FQGNSA in the germline V gene. The chain's CDR3 is CASSPGNYGYTF. The CDR3 DNA follows: TGTGCCAGCAGCCCAGGGAACTATGGCTACACCTTC.

J is TRBJ2-1 and V is TRBV5-1, with TRBD2 matching over 7 bases. The CDR3 extends over 16 amino acids. Germline values: CDR1 SGHRS, CDR2 YFSETQ. The V and J ends lost 1 base and 4 bases, in that order; junction bases with no gene match: 8. The CDR3 sequence is CASSLRGVRRYNEQFF. DNA for the CDR3: TGCGCCAGCAGCTTGCGGGGGGTCAGACGGTACAATGAGCAGTTCTTC.

The chain links TRBV6-6 to TRBJ1-3; D not certain. The CDR3 has 14 amino acids. The germline CDR1 and CDR2 sequences are MNHNY and SVGAGI (reference sequence). The germline V and J ends were trimmed by 10 bases and 0 bases, with 13 bases remaining between them. The CDR3 reads CATSGASSGNTIYF. The CDR3 DNA reads TGTGCCACAAGCGGCGCGAGCTCTGGAAACACCATATATTTT.

The chain recombines TRBV29-1 with TRBJ2-1, with TRBD2 matching 12 bases. This CDR3 contains 13 residues. Germline-derived CDR1 and CDR2 are SQVTM and ANQGSEA. V was clipped by 6 bases and J by 7 bases; unmatched bases: 4. The CDR3 DNA reads TGCAGCGTGACTAGCGGGGGATGGAATGAGCAGTTCTTC. This translates into CSVTSGGWNEQFF.

The V and J genes are TRBV7-9 and TRBJ2-2; D gene uncertain. Germline V gene sequence: CDR1 SEHNR, CDR2 FQNEAQ (reference sequence). CDR3 length: 13 amino acids. Deletions cut 6 bases from V and 2 bases from J, with 7 bases between. Here the CDR3 reads CASSYLNTGELFF. The CDR3 DNA reads as TGTGCCAGCAGTTACCTTAACACCGGGGAGCTGTTTTTT.

The V gene is TRBV19, the J gene TRBJ1-2, with D perhaps TRBD1 (5 bases). CDR1 and CDR2 from the germline V gene are LNHDA and SQIVND (reference sequence). V lost 7 bases and J lost 4, with 19 bases in between. The CDR3 spans 15 residues. The CDR3 region has the DNA TGTGCCAGTACCGGGACCGACGGCCAATCCTATGGCTACACCTTC. As protein: CASTGTDGQSYGYTF.

This chain uses TRBV5-1 with TRBJ1-3, with D perhaps TRBD1 (6 bases). The CDR3 is 14 residues long. Trimming removed 4 bases at V and 4 bases at J, with 12 bases between. Germline-derived CDR1 and CDR2 are SGHRS and YFSETQ. CDR3 sequence (DNA): TGCGCCAGCAGCCCGGCAGGGGAGGGAAACACCATATATTTT. It specifies CASSPAGEGNTIYF.

The rearrangement joins TRBV27 to TRBJ2-1; 8 bases are shared with TRBD1. The CDR3 is made up of 15 amino acids. Germline-derived CDR1 and CDR2 are MNHEY and SMNVEV (reference sequence). Trimming cost V 7 bases and J 4 bases; bases outside gene matches: 9. Here the CDR3 DNA reads TGTGCCAGCAACCCAGACAGGGGAATTTACAATGAGCAGTTCTTC. Translating it yields CASNPDRGIYNEQFF.

The V and J genes are TRBV6-1 and TRBJ1-3, with 8 bases lining up with TRBD1. The J segment lost 7 bases and the V segment lost 6 bases, leaving 5 bases of the junction unmatched. The CDR3 contains 13 residues. Germline CDR1 reads MNHNS; CDR2 reads SASEGT. For the CDR3, the DNA is TGTGCCAGCAGATTGACAGGGGTGAACACCATATATTTT. This encodes CASRLTGVNTIYF.

This chain links TRBV28 with TRBJ2-5; 7 nucleotides align to TRBD2. Germline V gene sequence: CDR1 MDHEN, CDR2 SYDVKM. The CDR3 is made up of 14 amino acids. Trimming at V came to 2 bases and at J to 5 bases, leaving 5 bases not matched to a gene. The chain's CDR3 is CASSLRGRVETQYF. The DNA of the CDR3 is TGTGCCAGCAGTTTAAGAGGGAGGGTGGAGACCCAGTACTTC. Variable domain in full (rest from reference TRBV28 and TRBJ2-5): DVKVTQSSRYLVKRTGEKVFLECVQDMDHENMFWYRQDPGLGLRLIYFSYDVKMKEKGDIPEGYSVSREKKERFSLILESASTNQTSMYLCASSLRGRVETQYFGPGTRLLVL.

The CDR3 is CASSLGDSKFTEAFF. In DNA form, the CDR3 reads TGTGCCAGCAGCTTAGGGGACAGCAAGTTCACTGAAGCTTTCTTT. The chain joins TRBV7-2 to TRBJ1-1; 7 nucleotides align to TRBD1. The CDR3 is 15 amino acids. Germline-derived CDR1 and CDR2 are SGHTA and FQGNSA. With V trimmed by 1 base and J by 4 bases, 6 bases remained unmatched.

This CDR3 is CASSIKVEGAEAFF. DNA for the CDR3: TGTGCCAGTAGTATAAAGGTGGAGGGGGCTGAAGCTTTCTTT. The chain employs TRBV19 and TRBJ1-1, with a weak D call TRBD1 (6 bases). Germline CDR1 is LNHDA and CDR2 is SQIVND (reference sequence). Trimming removed 2 bases at V and 6 bases at J, with 13 bases between. The CDR3 totals 14 residues.